Shown below are 32 T cell receptor beta chains from a single sample sequenced in a study of cytomegalovirus exposure and HLA in healthy donors. Primers for the PCR totalled 60 Vbeta and 13 Jbeta. Some clones are missing from TCRdb's copy, which holds only in-frame ones; the method was immunoSEQ multiplex PCR. Among approximately 97,000 clones, 81% were seen once, and the ten largest hold about 5.5%. Input material: PBMCs. Receptor source: a man aged 35-49 years in good health and CMV-seropositive.

V usage is TRBV5-1 and J usage is TRBJ2-5; D unclear. V was cut by 0 bases and J by 3 bases, with 6 bases left in between. The CDR3 sequence is 13 residues long. Germline-derived CDR1 and CDR2 are SGHRS and YFSETQ. The CDR3 DNA reads as TGCGCCAGCAGCTTGGCACAAGAAGAGACCCAGTACTTC. This encodes CASSLAQEETQYF.

This clone has only one observation. The J gene is TRBJ2-5, the V gene TRBV13; 7 bases line up with TRBD1. The end of the DNA is better explained by TRBJ2-7, so the J call may be wrong. Germline loops: CDR1 PRHDT, CDR2 FYEKMQ (reference sequence). CDR3 size: 13 residues. Here the CDR3 reads CASSFGQGDEQYF. DNA for the CDR3: TGTGCCAGCAGCTTCGGGCAGGGGGACGAGCAGTACTTC.

The V call is TRBV5-1, the J call TRBJ2-1; no clear D. The CDR3 is made up of 15 amino acids. Germline V gene sequence: CDR1 SGHRS, CDR2 YFSETQ. V gave up 0 bases and J gave up 4 bases, with 11 bases separating them. The CDR3 loop is CASSLGAASYNEQFF. The CDR3 DNA is TGCGCCAGCAGCTTGGGTGCGGCTTCTTACAATGAGCAGTTCTTC.

The sample holds a few counts of this clone. The chain recombines TRBV11-3 with TRBJ2-1; 8 nucleotides match TRBD2. Germline assignment: CDR1 SGHNT and CDR2 YENEEA. J was trimmed by 8 bases and V by 1 base; bases with no gene match: 7. The length of the CDR3 is 15 residues. The CDR3 loop is CASSLVLAGRHEQFF. CDR3 nucleotide sequence: TGTGCCAGCAGCTTAGTATTAGCGGGAAGGCATGAGCAGTTCTTC. The variable domain in full, with the rest retrieved from reference TRBV11-3 and TRBJ2-1, is EAGVVQSPRYKIIEKKQPVAFWCNPISGHNTLYWYLQNLGQGPELLIRYENEEAVDDSQLPKDRFSAERLKGVDSTLKIQPAELGDSAVYLCASSLVLAGRHEQFFGPGTRLTVL.

In this sample, this clone turned up a few times. The gene calls are TRBV7-2 and TRBJ2-4, with a weak D call TRBD1 (5 bases). The CDR3 runs to 15 residues. Germline CDR1 is SGHTA and CDR2 is FQGNSA. Between the trimmed V and J ends, which lost 6 bases and 0 bases, there was a span of 12 bases. CDR3 region: CASSAAQVAKNIQYF. The CDR3, as DNA: TGTGCCAGCAGTGCCGCACAGGTAGCCAAAAACATTCAGTACTTC.

The chain links TRBV19 to TRBJ1-4; 7 bases map to TRBD1. Trimming cost V 7 bases and J 6 bases; bases outside gene matches: 8. This CDR3 has 14 amino acids. Germline CDR1 is LNHDA and CDR2 is SQIVND (reference sequence). The CDR3 protein is CASKRGRRDEKLFF. CDR3 in DNA: TGTGCCAGTAAGAGGGGGCGCCGGGATGAAAAACTGTTTTTT.

V and J are TRBV2 and TRBJ1-6; TRBD1 aligns across 9 bases. Germline V gives CDR1 SNHLY, CDR2 FYNNEI. The ends lost 9 bases at V and 10 bases at J; junction bases unmatched: 13. The CDR3 length is 15 residues. CDR3 protein: CASQTGTGYQSPLHF. Here the CDR3 DNA reads TGTGCCAGTCAGACCGGGACAGGGTATCAGTCACCCCTCCACTTT. Full variable domain (missing parts from reference TRBV2 and TRBJ1-6): EPEVTQTPSHQVTQMGQEVILRCVPISNHLYFYWYRQILGQKVEFLVSFYNNEISEKSEIFDDQFSVERPDGSNFTLKIRSTKLEDSAMYFCASQTGTGYQSPLHFGNGTRLTVT.

The rearrangement uses TRBV15 and TRBJ2-3; TRBD1 matches at 7 bases. There are 15 residues in the CDR3. Trimming cost V 1 base and J 2 bases; bases outside gene matches: 3. The germline CDR1 and CDR2 sequences are LNHNV and YYDKDF (reference sequence). The CDR3: CATSRGQGNTDTQYF. The CDR3 DNA sequence: TGTGCCACCAGCAGAGGACAGGGAAACACAGATACGCAGTATTTT. The full variable domain, in which reference TRBV15 and TRBJ2-3 provide the parts outside the CDR3, is DAMVIQNPRYQVTQFGKPVTLSCSQTLNHNVMYWYQQKSSQAPKLLFHYYDKDFNNEADTPDNFQSRRPNTSFCFLDIRSPGLGDTAMYLCATSRGQGNTDTQYFGPGTRLTVL.

This sequence joins TRBV11-3 and TRBJ2-2; D perhaps matches TRBD2 (5 bases). CDR1 SGHNT and CDR2 YENEEA come from the germline V gene. The CDR3 runs 17 residues. V lost 1 base and J 3 bases, leaving 15 bases between the germline ends. CDR3 DNA sequence: TGTGCCAGCAGCTTAGGCCCCGGGATGTGGGACACCGGGGAGCTGTTTTTT. Encoded protein: CASSLGPGMWDTGELFF.

This clone has just one count. The chain is built from TRBV7-2 and TRBJ2-2, with D hard to call. The CDR3 loop spans 14 amino acids. The V gene lost 5 bases and the J gene lost 6 bases, with 13 bases spanning the gap. Looked up from germline, CDR1 is SGHTA and CDR2 is FQGNSA. The CDR3 DNA reads TGTGCCAGCAGCCAGATGGTGGGCCCCGGGGAGCTGTTTTTT. Amino acids: CASSQMVGPGELFF.

The V call is TRBV28, the J call TRBJ1-2, with D possibly being TRBD1 (6 bases). V was shortened by 2 bases and J by 3 bases, with 13 bases between the two germline ends. The CDR3 length is 15 residues. Germline values: CDR1 MDHEN, CDR2 SYDVKM. CDR3 DNA: TGTGCCAGCAGTTTACCTCCAGCAGGGGACTATGGCTACACCTTC. It is translated as CASSLPPAGDYGYTF.

In this sample, this clone turned up a few times. The J gene is TRBJ1-4, the V gene TRBV28; TRBD1 might be the D (6 bases). This CDR3 spans 13 amino acids. V lost 5 bases to trimming and J lost 8 bases, with 12 bases between them. Germline-derived CDR1 and CDR2 are MDHEN and SYDVKM. The CDR3 loop is CASSRGAEEKLFF. CDR3 sequence (DNA): TGTGCCAGCAGTCGGGGGGCTGAAGAAAAACTGTTTTTT. The variable domain in full, with the rest retrieved from reference TRBV28 and TRBJ1-4, is DVKVTQSSRYLVKRTGEKVFLECVQDMDHENMFWYRQDPGLGLRLIYFSYDVKMKEKGDIPEGYSVSREKKERFSLILESASTNQTSMYLCASSRGAEEKLFFGSGTQLSVL.

Only one count was recorded for this clone. This chain connects TRBV5-4 to TRBJ2-1, with TRBD2 matching 7 bases. V shed 5 bases and J 0 bases; nucleotides not matched to a gene: 2. CDR1 and CDR2 (germline): SGHNT, YYREEE (reference sequence). This CDR3 is 14 amino acids long. CDR3 amino acids: CASSWDYSYNEQFF. The CDR3, as DNA: TGTGCCAGCAGTTGGGACTACTCCTACAATGAGCAGTTCTTC.

This rearrangement joins TRBV18 to TRBJ2-5, with a possible D match to TRBD1 (6 bases). From germline, CDR1 is KGHSH and CDR2 LQKENI. The ends were cut back, 6 bases at V and 4 bases at J, with 15 bases in the middle. The CDR3 is made up of 14 amino acids. CDR3 region: CASSPAGAGETQYF. The CDR3, as DNA: TGTGCCAGCTCGCCGGCAGGGGCGGGAGAGACCCAGTACTTC.

V gene TRBV7-9 combines with J gene TRBJ1-2; D remains ambiguous. V gave up 2 bases and J gave up 0 bases, with 10 bases separating them. Germline V gene lookup returns CDR1 SEHNR and CDR2 FQNEAQ (reference sequence). The CDR3 has 15 residues. CDR3 sequence (DNA): TGTGCCAGCAGCTTACTCGGACTACCTAACTATGGCTACACCTTC. It specifies CASSLLGLPNYGYTF.

This chain uses TRBV7-9 with TRBJ1-1; D is perhaps TRBD1 (5 bases). V was clipped by 1 base and J by 3 bases, with 9 bases between them. CDR1 and CDR2 from the germline V gene are SEHNR and FQNEAQ (reference sequence). The CDR3 contains 14 residues. This CDR3 is CASSLEGWHTEAFF. The CDR3 DNA follows: TGTGCCAGCAGCTTAGAGGGGTGGCACACTGAAGCTTTCTTT.

V and J are TRBV30 and TRBJ2-7; TRBD2 agrees at 10 bases. Germline V gene sequence: CDR1 GTSNPN, CDR2 SVGIG (reference sequence). This CDR3 has 15 amino acids. V shed 4 bases, J shed 4 bases, and the junction held 10 bases outside the gene matches. The CDR3 protein is CAWTIAGGADYEQYF. CDR3 in DNA: TGTGCCTGGACCATAGCGGGAGGAGCCGATTACGAGCAGTACTTC.

The chain recombines TRBV6-6 with TRBJ2-7, with D perhaps TRBD1 (6 bases). Germline V gene sequence: CDR1 MNHNY, CDR2 SVGAGI (reference sequence). CDR3 size: 16 residues. With 6 bases removed from V and 4 bases from J, the gap between germline ends came to 22 bases. CDR3 sequence: CASSSDRIIPKYEQYF. In DNA form, the CDR3 reads TGTGCCAGCAGCTCCGACAGGATTATTCCCAAATACGAGCAGTACTTC.

The chain joins TRBV6-5 to TRBJ1-2, with TRBD1 identical over 7 bases. Germline CDR1 is MNHEY and CDR2 is SVGAGI. This CDR3 contains 14 residues. J gave up 7 bases and V 1 base, and 6 bases lay outside the gene matches. The CDR3 DNA reads TGTGCCAGCAGTTACTTAACAGGGGAGGCTGGCTACACCTTC. Amino acid sequence: CASSYLTGEAGYTF.

The chain uses TRBV6-5 and TRBJ1-2, with TRBD1 matching over 10 bases. Germline loops: CDR1 MNHEY, CDR2 SVGAGI. V trimming: 6 bases; J trimming: 8 bases; junction bases outside the gene matches: 3. The length of the CDR3 is 12 residues. For the CDR3, the DNA is TGTGCCAGCAGGCAGGGACAGGGGGGCTACACCTTC. This translates into CASRQGQGGYTF.

This clone was detected only a few times. This chain uses TRBV10-1 with TRBJ2-1; 7 nucleotides agree with TRBD2. Germline CDR1 and CDR2: WNHNN and SYGVQD (reference sequence). CDR3 length equals 15 residues. Trimming removed 6 bases from V and 8 bases from J; junction bases left unmatched: 13. CDR3 bases: TGCGCCAGCAGCGCCACGGGGGGAGGTCACCATGAGCAGTTCTTC. This encodes CASSATGGGHHEQFF.

Only one count was recorded for this clone. The chain employs TRBV6-5 and TRBJ2-3, with TRBD2 as a possible D gene (6 bases). V dropped 0 bases and J dropped 2 bases, with 9 bases sitting between them. Germline CDR1 is MNHEY and CDR2 is SVGAGI. The CDR3 totals 15 residues. DNA for the CDR3: TGTGCCAGCAGTTACTCCCGACTAGTCACAGATACGCAGTATTTT. It is translated as CASSYSRLVTDTQYF.

The chain combines TRBV2 with TRBJ2-5, with D possibly matching TRBD2 (5 bases). CDR3 size: 12 residues. V lost 8 bases to trimming and J lost 2 bases, with 9 bases between them. The germline V gene has CDR1 SNHLY and CDR2 FYNNEI. CDR3 in DNA: TGTGCCAGCGGACGGGGACAAGAGACCCAGTACTTC. Encoded protein: CASGRGQETQYF.

The chain is built from TRBV11-2 and TRBJ1-5; D gene unclear. The CDR3 extends over 16 amino acids. Trimming took off 2 bases at V and 6 bases at J, with 17 bases between the two ends. The germline V gene has CDR1 SGHAT and CDR2 FQNNGV. The CDR3 bases are TGTGCCAGCAGCTTAAAGGCGGAGCTCTCCCCTCAGCCCCAGCATTTT. It yields the protein CASSLKAELSPQPQHF.

This sequence joins TRBV6-5 and TRBJ1-2, with TRBD1 identical over 9 bases. The CDR3 extends over 15 amino acids. V lost 6 bases, J lost 8 bases, and 13 bases stayed unmatched. CDR1 is MNHEY and CDR2 is SVGAGI in the germline V gene. The CDR3 nucleotides read TGTGCCAGCAGCGTGACAGGGGGTCTGGGCGGCGGCTACACCTTC. Translated: CASSVTGGLGGGYTF.

A single count supports this clone. The chain carries TRBV7-6 and TRBJ1-5; 9 bases map to TRBD1. The germline V gene encodes CDR1 SGHVS and CDR2 FNYEAQ. The V gene end was trimmed by 9 bases and the J gene end by 2 bases; junction bases not matched to a gene: 2. The CDR3 is made up of 13 amino acids. CDR3: CASRTGGNQPQHF. CDR3 nucleotide sequence: TGTGCCAGTCGGACAGGGGGCAATCAGCCCCAGCATTTT.

The chain is built from TRBV6-1 and TRBJ1-2; 10 nucleotides align to TRBD1. CDR3 length: 15 amino acids. The germline CDR1 and CDR2 sequences are MNHNS and SASEGT. J lost 2 bases, V lost 2 bases, and 2 bases had no gene match. The CDR3 nucleotides read TGTGCCAGCAGTGAATGGACAGGGGGAAACTATGGCTACACCTTC. Its protein product is CASSEWTGGNYGYTF.

The genes are TRBV2 and TRBJ1-3; D not resolved. V shed 7 bases and J shed 2 bases, with 9 bases lying between them. Germline V gene lookup returns CDR1 SNHLY and CDR2 FYNNEI. The CDR3 extends over 13 amino acids. CDR3 nucleotides: TGTGCCAGCAACCGACAAACTGGAAACACCATATATTTT. Translation gives CASNRQTGNTIYF.

The gene calls are TRBV25-1 and TRBJ2-7; 7 nucleotides align to TRBD1. The CDR3 contains 15 residues. Trimming removed 3 bases from V and 5 bases from J; junction bases left unmatched: 10. Germline V gene data show CDR1 as MGHDK and CDR2 as SYGVNS. CDR3 residues: CASSDPGTVEHEQYF. The CDR3 bases are TGTGCCAGCAGTGATCCCGGGACAGTCGAACACGAGCAGTACTTC.

The V call is TRBV28, the J call TRBJ1-2; weak D call: TRBD1 (6 bases). The CDR3 is 15 amino acids. V gave up 7 bases and J gave up 8 bases, with 23 bases separating them. Looked up from germline, CDR1 is MDHEN and CDR2 is SYDVKM. The CDR3 region has the DNA TGTGCCAGCACTCTAGGCGGGCAAGGGGGTGGAGGCTACACCTTC. Translation gives CASTLGGQGGGGYTF.

This clone has more than one count but fewer than ten. CDR3 sequence reads: CAISESGRSTDTQYF. CDR3 DNA sequence: TGTGCCATCAGCGAGAGCGGGAGAAGCACAGATACGCAGTATTTT. This chain links TRBV6-6 with TRBJ2-3; TRBD2 aligns across 8 bases. CDR1 and CDR2 from the germline V gene are MNHNY and SVGAGI (reference sequence). The CDR3 extends over 15 amino acids. The ends lost 10 bases at V and 0 bases at J; junction bases unmatched: 9.

The chain is built from TRBV19 and TRBJ2-7; no clear D. The CDR3 is 14 amino acids. Germline assignment: CDR1 LNHDA and CDR2 SQIVND (reference sequence). The V end was cut by 3 bases, the J end by 2 bases, with 11 bases between. The CDR3 coding sequence is TGTGCCAGTAGTATCTCGGCAGCGACCTACGAGCAGTACTTC. Its translation: CASSISAATYEQYF.